Described below is a single T cell receptor (beta chain) sequence and its context. The sample belongs to a study of blood T cell repertoires in COVID-19. Study-level information: T cells, B-cell-depleted T cells, or PBMCs provided the cDNA or gDNA that served as material.

Trimming took off 6 bases at V and 4 bases at J, with 12 bases between the two ends. CDR3 length: 13 residues. Enrolment of Seattle patients took place during active infection, and they were followed longitudinally. Libraries were prepared by immunoSEQ multiplex PCR; TCRdb keeps only in-frame clonotypes and omits some of them. The sample lists 410,000 or so clones, 89% occurring once. The sequence came from a woman in her forties with COVID-19, enrolled during active disease. The V call is TRBV12-3 or TRBV12-4, the J call TRBJ1-1, with a weak D call TRBD1 (5 bases). Sequencing input: peripheral blood. The chain's CDR3 is CASSVPQGTEAFF. CDR3 in DNA: TGTGCCAGCAGCGTCCCGCAGGGCACTGAAGCTTTCTTT.